This T cell receptor beta chain was observed in a study of T cell responses to AZD1222 COVID-19 vaccine. Broader study findings: Donors skewed white British and female; clonal diversity was possibly underestimated.

Turning to this clone: Its target is not known.

V lost 5 bases and J lost 5, with 13 bases in between. CDR3 size: 13 residues. Germline V gives CDR1 SEHNR, CDR2 FQNEAQ (reference sequence). Method: immunoSEQ multiplex PCR; TCRdb's copy keeps in-frame clones and lacks some. The sample gives 100,000 to 150,000 clones, 85% to 90% of which show up once; approximately 7.1% is in the top ten. The sequence came from an adult who received the AZD1222 COVID-19 vaccine. Source: peripheral blood, taken 28 days after the second AZD1222 dose. The rearrangement uses TRBV7-9 and TRBJ2-7; D not certain. The CDR3: CASSPSGPNEQYF. DNA of the CDR3: TGTGCCAGCAGCCCCTCCGGGCCAAACGAGCAGTACTTC.